The present TCR beta chain was sequenced within a study of blood T cell repertoires in COVID-19. Trimming left V 2 bases short and J 2 bases short, with 12 bases between. Germline-derived CDR1 and CDR2 are MNHEY and SVGAGI. The CDR3 is 15 amino acids. Sequencing used immunoSEQ multiplex PCR; TCRdb keeps in-frame clones, though not all of them. The data hold approximately 300,000 clones, with 90% observed a single time. The source is a woman aged 25 to 39 who had been exposed to COVID-19. The chain uses TRBV6-5 and TRBJ1-1; weak D call: TRBD1 (6 bases). The sequenced material came from PBMCs or T cells enriched from blood (not recorded which). The CDR3 region has the DNA TGTGCCAGCAGTTACGCCGGGACAATAAACACTGAAGCTTTCTTT. The encoded protein is CASSYAGTINTEAFF.